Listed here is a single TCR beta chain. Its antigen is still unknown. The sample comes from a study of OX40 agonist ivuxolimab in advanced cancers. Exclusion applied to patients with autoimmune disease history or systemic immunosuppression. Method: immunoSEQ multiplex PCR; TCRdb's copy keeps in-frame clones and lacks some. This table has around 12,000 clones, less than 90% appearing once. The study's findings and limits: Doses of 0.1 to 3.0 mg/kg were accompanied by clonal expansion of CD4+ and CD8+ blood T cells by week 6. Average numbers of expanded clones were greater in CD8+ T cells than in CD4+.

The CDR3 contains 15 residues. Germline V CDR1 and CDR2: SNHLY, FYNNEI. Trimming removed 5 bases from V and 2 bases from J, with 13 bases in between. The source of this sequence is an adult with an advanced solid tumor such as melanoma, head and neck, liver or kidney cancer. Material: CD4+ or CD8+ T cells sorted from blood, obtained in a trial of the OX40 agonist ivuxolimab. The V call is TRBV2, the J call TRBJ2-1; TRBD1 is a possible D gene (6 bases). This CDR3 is CASSPNRVPYNEQFF. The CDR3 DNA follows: TGTGCCAGCAGTCCTAACAGGGTTCCCTACAATGAGCAGTTCTTC.